This T cell receptor beta chain stems from a study of control samples from healthy donors and cancer patients. The CDR3 has 15 residues. Germline CDR1 MGHRA, CDR2 YSYEKL. V dropped 2 bases and J dropped 2; count of bases not matched to a gene: 4. Data came from immunoSEQ multiplex PCR; TCRdb stores just in-frame clones and leaves some out. The repertoire has about 59,000 clones, roughly nine tenths of them found once; the top ten carry roughly 1.6%. The sample consisted of PBMCs. V and J are TRBV4-1 and TRBJ2-5, with 8 bases that match TRBD1. This TCR was sampled from a middle-aged man with colorectal cancer. The CDR3 DNA sequence: TGCGCCAGCAGCCAACCCGGACAGGGTCAAGAGACCCAGTACTTC. Protein sequence: CASSQPGQGQETQYF.